This TCR beta chain derives from a study of T-cell reconstitution after alpha-beta-depleted transplantation in children. Findings and limits, study-wide: A year had passed since transplant, and T-cell counts and diversity by then came mostly from newly produced T cells. Several hundred graft clones that had expanded were reportedly the source of alpha-beta T cells about two months after transplant.

This clonotype occurred many times. The antigen remains undetermined. Germline CDR1 LGHNA, CDR2 YNFKEQ. This CDR3 comprises 15 residues. After removal of 4 bases from V and 9 bases from J, the junction contained 14 bases not matched to a gene. Preparing the TCRbeta library involved the use of unique molecular identifiers. TCRdb ran MiXCR on the PCR reads and lists one entry per CDR3 protein. The sample consists of 780,000 or so distinct CDR3 sequences, 16% of them appearing once. Specimen: PBMCs, mostly from graft donor cells, collected 360 days after TCRalphabeta/CD19-depleted stem cell transplant. This receptor was obtained from a male patient aged 5 to 17 who had a stem cell transplant for acute lymphoblastic leukemia, so the T cells may come from the graft donor. The chain is built from TRBV4-2 and TRBJ2-7; 8 bases map to TRBD2. The CDR3, as DNA: TGTGCCAGCAGCCTCCTACTAGCGGAGAAGGAGAGGCAGTACTTC. It is translated as CASSLLLAEKERQYF.